The 24 T cell receptor beta chains reported below all come from one sample, sequenced in a study of T cell responses to AZD1222 COVID-19 vaccine. Here immunoSEQ multiplex PCR was the method, and the copy in TCRdb shows in-frame clones only, minus some. The data show some 58,000 clones, with around 90% seen just once and roughly 14% held by the top ten. This specimen consisted of peripheral blood, obtained on day 0 of AZD1222 vaccination. The receptors were sampled from an adult in good health.

The rearrangement uses TRBV21-1 and TRBJ2-1; the table's D call TRBD1 went unverified against the DNA. TRBV21-1 is an annotated pseudogene. The CDR3 totals 16 residues. In DNA, the CDR3 is TGTGCCAGCAGCAAGGCACCGGGACAGGAGTACAATGAGCAGTTCTTC. Protein sequence: CASSKAPGQEYNEQFF.

The chain uses TRBV5-5 and TRBJ2-3, with 7 bases that match TRBD2. This CDR3 has 15 amino acids. CDR1 is SGHKS and CDR2 is YYEKEE in the germline V gene (reference sequence). V trimming: 3 bases; J trimming: 2 bases; junction bases outside the gene matches: 6. CDR3 region: CASSSPRGTTDTQYF. CDR3 coding DNA: TGTGCCAGCAGCTCCCCGCGGGGGACCACAGATACGCAGTATTTT.

The chain carries TRBV12-3 or TRBV12-4 and TRBJ1-2; 7 bases align to TRBD1. Trimming cost V 5 bases and J 6 bases; bases outside gene matches: 6. The CDR3 spans 13 residues. The DNA of the CDR3 is TGTGCCAGCAGTACACGACAGGGACATGGCTACACCTTC. Amino acid sequence: CASSTRQGHGYTF.

In this sample, this clone turned up once. This rearrangement joins TRBV18 to TRBJ2-1; 8 bases are a match to TRBD2. Germline lookup yields CDR1 KGHSH and CDR2 LQKENI. This CDR3 is 14 amino acids long. With V trimmed by 6 bases and J by 7 bases, 8 bases remained unmatched. The CDR3 protein is CASSLSGGGNEQFF. As DNA, the CDR3 is TGTGCCAGCTCTCTCTCGGGAGGGGGGAATGAGCAGTTCTTC.

This chain uses TRBV11-3 with TRBJ1-2, with TRBD1 matching over 9 bases. The germline gives CDR1 SGHNT, CDR2 YENEEA. There are 16 residues in the CDR3. Trimming cost V 4 bases and J 6 bases; bases outside gene matches: 12. CDR3 DNA sequence: TGTGCCAGCAGCTCTAGTATTGGCCGGACAGGGGATGGCTACACCTTC. Translation gives CASSSSIGRTGDGYTF. Complete variable domain (other parts from reference TRBV11-3 and TRBJ1-2): EAGVVQSPRYKIIEKKQPVAFWCNPISGHNTLYWYLQNLGQGPELLIRYENEEAVDDSQLPKDRFSAERLKGVDSTLKIQPAELGDSAVYLCASSSSIGRTGDGYTFGSGTRLTVV.

The chain links TRBV7-2 to TRBJ2-7; D is uncertain. Trimming cost V 5 bases and J 9 bases, with 17 bases left between them. The V gene's germline CDR1 is SGHTA and CDR2 FQGNSA. The CDR3 is 13 amino acids. The CDR3 coding sequence is TGTGCCAGCAGCGCCACCGCGCCCGGCGGGCAGTACTTC. Amino acids: CASSATAPGGQYF.

The chain's CDR3 is CASSQMGQGFSEQYF. The CDR3 region has the DNA TGTGCCAGCAGCCAAATGGGACAGGGGTTCTCCGAGCAGTACTTC. The chain couples TRBV3-1 (or the pseudogene TRBV3-2) to TRBJ2-7; TRBD1 agrees at 10 bases. Losses at the gene ends were 2 bases for V and 6 bases for J; bases not matched to a gene: 7. Germline assignment: CDR1 LGHDT and CDR2 YNNKEL (reference sequence). The CDR3 spans 15 residues.

This clone is large. The chain recombines TRBV25-1 with TRBJ2-1; 11 bases align to TRBD1. The CDR3 covers 16 residues. J was trimmed by 7 bases and V by 4 bases; bases with no gene match: 9. Per the germline V gene, CDR1 is MGHDK and CDR2 is SYGVNS. In DNA form, the CDR3 reads TGTGCCAGCAGTGGGCTCGGACAGGGGGCAGAGAATGAGCAGTTCTTC. Translated: CASSGLGQGAENEQFF.

In its sample, this clone was seen once. The chain employs TRBV4-2 and TRBJ1-1; weak D call: TRBD1 (5 bases). Trimming pared 0 bases from V and 2 bases from J, leaving 10 bases between. The CDR3 is 15 amino acids. The germline CDR1 and CDR2 sequences are LGHNA and YNFKEQ. CDR3 coding DNA: TGTGCCAGCAGCCAAGAACTAAGGGGAAACACTGAAGCTTTCTTT. Translating it yields CASSQELRGNTEAFF.

The chain joins TRBV7-9 to TRBJ1-2; D unresolved. The CDR3 is 15 amino acids. The V gene lost 4 bases and the J gene lost 6 bases, with 18 bases spanning the gap. Germline CDR1 is SEHNR and CDR2 is FQNEAQ (reference sequence). Written as DNA, the CDR3 is TGTGCCAGCAGCTCGTCCCCGTCTCCGGCGGATGGCTACACCTTC. Amino acid sequence: CASSSSPSPADGYTF.

The chain links TRBV2 to TRBJ2-7; no reliable D call. From germline, CDR1 is SNHLY and CDR2 FYNNEI. This CDR3 comprises 11 residues. V shed 3 bases and J shed 4 bases, with 4 bases lying between them. This CDR3 is CASSEYYEQYF. Written as DNA, the CDR3 is TGTGCCAGCAGTGAGTATTACGAGCAGTACTTC.

The chain combines TRBV12-3 or TRBV12-4 with TRBJ2-7; D may be TRBD1 or TRBD2 (5 bases each). V lost 5 bases and J lost 6, with 11 bases in between. CDR3 length: 12 residues. As DNA, the CDR3 is TGTGCCAGCAGTCTAAGGGGACCCGAGCAGTACTTC. Translation: CASSLRGPEQYF.

The CDR3 here is CASSQFSGRETDTQYF. In DNA form, the CDR3 reads TGTGCCAGCAGCCAGTTTAGCGGGAGGGAAACAGATACGCAGTATTTT. This sequence joins TRBV5-6 and TRBJ2-3; 11 bases match TRBD2. This CDR3 spans 16 amino acids. CDR1 and CDR2 from the germline V gene are SGHDT and YYEEEE. Germline trimming cut 4 bases from V and 3 bases from J; bases unmatched to any gene: 7. The whole variable domain, filled in from reference TRBV5-6 and TRBJ2-3, reads DAGVTQSPTHLIKTRGQQVTLRCSPKSGHDTVSWYQQALGQGPQFIFQYYEEEERQRGNFPDRFSGHQFPNYSSELNVNALLLGDSALYLCASSQFSGRETDTQYFGPGTRLTVL.

The rearrangement links TRBV19 to TRBJ1-1, with 7 bases that match TRBD1. The CDR3 runs 14 residues. The germline gives CDR1 LNHDA, CDR2 SQIVND (reference sequence). The V segment lost 5 bases and the J segment 5 bases; nucleotides outside the gene matches: 8. The CDR3 reads CASSPEQGKTEAFF. CDR3 nucleotides: TGTGCCAGTAGTCCAGAACAGGGGAAGACTGAAGCTTTCTTT.

This clone was found once. The CDR3 nucleotides are TGTGCCAGCAGACAGACAGGGGGCGCGGATACGCAGTATTTT. Translated: CASRQTGGADTQYF. This rearrangement joins TRBV25-1 to TRBJ2-3; 10 nucleotides match TRBD1. With V trimmed by 6 bases and J by 6 bases, 6 bases remained unmatched. The CDR3 extends over 14 amino acids. Germline V gene sequence: CDR1 MGHDK, CDR2 SYGVNS.

This chain links TRBV18 with TRBJ1-4; tentatively, D is TRBD1 (5 bases). Trimming left V 3 bases short and J 6 bases short, with 8 bases between. The CDR3 loop spans 13 amino acids. Germline CDR1 and CDR2: KGHSH and LQKENI. CDR3 in amino acids: CASSPGTDEKLFF. CDR3 nucleotide sequence: TGTGCCAGCTCACCGGGGACGGATGAAAAACTGTTTTTT.

V is TRBV2 and J is TRBJ1-2, with D possibly being TRBD1 (5 bases). Trimming removed 7 bases at V and 4 bases at J, with 13 bases between. The CDR3 spans 13 residues. Germline values: CDR1 SNHLY, CDR2 FYNNEI. CDR3 DNA: TGTGCCAGCAAGTTCGGGGGGTTCTATGGCTACACCTTC. Translating it yields CASKFGGFYGYTF.

The J gene is TRBJ2-7, the V gene TRBV6-5; the match to TRBD1 covers 9 bases. This CDR3 is 14 amino acids long. The J segment lost 6 bases and the V segment lost 4 bases, leaving 7 bases of the junction unmatched. Germline CDR1 reads MNHEY; CDR2 reads SVGAGI. The CDR3 bases are TGTGCCAGCAGTTCGCGGGACAGGGTCTCCGAGCAGTACTTC. Translated, it gives CASSSRDRVSEQYF.

J is TRBJ1-5 and V is TRBV19; perhaps TRBD1 as D (5 bases). CDR1 is LNHDA and CDR2 is SQIVND in the germline V gene (reference sequence). Trimming removed 1 base at V and 4 bases at J, with 8 bases between. This CDR3 contains 14 residues. CDR3 nucleotides: TGTGCCAGTAGTATAGGGACAATGAATCAGCCCCAGCATTTT. The encoded protein is CASSIGTMNQPQHF.

The rearrangement joins TRBV5-4 to TRBJ2-7; TRBD2 is a possible D gene (6 bases). Trimming pared 4 bases from V and 4 bases from J, leaving 12 bases between. The germline V gene encodes CDR1 SGHNT and CDR2 YYREEE (reference sequence). The CDR3 runs 13 residues. Here the CDR3 DNA reads TGTGCCAGCAGCGCGGGACGCTTGTACGAGCAGTACTTC. Translation gives CASSAGRLYEQYF.

This chain joins TRBV6-5 and TRBJ1-1; the match to TRBD1 covers 7 bases. The V and J ends lost 2 bases and 7 bases, in that order; junction bases with no gene match: 7. This CDR3 is built from 14 residues. Germline V gene data show CDR1 as MNHEY and CDR2 as SVGAGI. The CDR3 nucleotides are TGTGCCAGCAGTTACGAGACAGGGACTGGTGAAGCTTTCTTT. Residues: CASSYETGTGEAFF.

This clone was detected once. The V call is TRBV24-1, the J call TRBJ2-1; TRBD1 is a possible D gene (5 bases). The germline V gene has CDR1 KGHDR and CDR2 SFDVKD. V was clipped by 3 bases and J by 8 bases, with 10 bases between them. The CDR3 extends over 13 amino acids. The CDR3 protein is CATSDGHSDEQFF. DNA of the CDR3: TGTGCCACCAGTGATGGACATTCGGATGAGCAGTTCTTC.

The V gene is TRBV14, the J gene TRBJ1-2, with 8 bases fitting TRBD1. Germline V gene data show CDR1 as SGHDN and CDR2 as FVKESK. Unmatched junction bases numbered 2, after V lost 1 base and J lost 1 base. This CDR3 is 15 amino acids long. Here the CDR3 reads CASSQVQGVNYGYTF. Here the CDR3 DNA reads TGTGCCAGCAGCCAAGTACAGGGGGTTAACTATGGCTACACCTTC.

This clone was seen a few times. V usage is TRBV6-6 and J usage is TRBJ2-7, with D possibly being TRBD2 (6 bases). V lost 2 bases, J lost 6 bases, and 8 bases lay in between. The CDR3 runs to 12 residues. From germline, CDR1 is MNHNY and CDR2 SVGAGI (reference sequence). DNA for the CDR3: TGTGCCAGCAGTTACCCGGGACTCGAGCAGTACTTC. Translation: CASSYPGLEQYF.